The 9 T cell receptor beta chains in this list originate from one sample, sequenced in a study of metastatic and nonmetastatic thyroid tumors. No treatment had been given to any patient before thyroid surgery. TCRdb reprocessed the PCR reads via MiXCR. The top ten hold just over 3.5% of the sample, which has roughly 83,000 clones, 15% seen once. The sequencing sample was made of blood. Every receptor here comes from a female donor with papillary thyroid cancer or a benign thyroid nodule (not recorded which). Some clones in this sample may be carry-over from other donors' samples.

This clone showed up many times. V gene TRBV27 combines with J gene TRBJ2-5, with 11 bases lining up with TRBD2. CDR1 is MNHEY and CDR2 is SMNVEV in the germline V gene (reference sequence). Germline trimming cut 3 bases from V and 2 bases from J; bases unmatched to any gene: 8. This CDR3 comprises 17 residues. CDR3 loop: CASSFLSGGVGQETQYF. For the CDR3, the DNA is TGTGCCAGCAGTTTTCTTAGCGGGGGGGTTGGTCAAGAGACCCAGTACTTC.

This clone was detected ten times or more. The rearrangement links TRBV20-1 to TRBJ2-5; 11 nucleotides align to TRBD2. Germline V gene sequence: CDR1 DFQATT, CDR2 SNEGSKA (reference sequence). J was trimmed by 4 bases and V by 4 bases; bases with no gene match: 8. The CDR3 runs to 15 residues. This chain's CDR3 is CSATRLAGFGETQYF. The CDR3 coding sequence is TGCAGTGCTACAAGACTAGCGGGGTTCGGAGAGACCCAGTACTTC.

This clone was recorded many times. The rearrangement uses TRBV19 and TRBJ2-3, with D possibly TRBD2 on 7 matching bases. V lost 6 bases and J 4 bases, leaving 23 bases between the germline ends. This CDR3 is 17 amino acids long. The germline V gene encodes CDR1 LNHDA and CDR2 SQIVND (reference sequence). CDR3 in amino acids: CASSSRAWEGGADTQYF. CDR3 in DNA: TGTGCCAGTAGCTCCCGTGCGTGGGAGGGGGGAGCAGATACGCAGTATTTT.

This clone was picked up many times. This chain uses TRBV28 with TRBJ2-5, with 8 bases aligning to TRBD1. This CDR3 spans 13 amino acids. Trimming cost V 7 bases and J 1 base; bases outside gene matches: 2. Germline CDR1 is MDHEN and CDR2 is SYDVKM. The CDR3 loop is CASIGTGQETQYF. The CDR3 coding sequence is TGTGCCAGCATTGGGACAGGCCAAGAGACCCAGTACTTC.

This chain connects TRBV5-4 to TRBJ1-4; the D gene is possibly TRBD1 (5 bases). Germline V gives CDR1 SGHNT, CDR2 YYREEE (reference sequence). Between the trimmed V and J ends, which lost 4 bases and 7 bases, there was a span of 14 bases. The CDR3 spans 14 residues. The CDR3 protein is CASSRDRGAEKLFF. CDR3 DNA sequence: TGTGCCAGCAGCCGGGACCGCGGTGCTGAAAAACTGTTTTTT. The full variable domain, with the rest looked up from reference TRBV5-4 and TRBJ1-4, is ETGVTQSPTHLIKTRGQQVTLRCSSQSGHNTVSWYQQALGQGPQFIFQYYREEENGRGNFPPRFSGLQFPNYSSELNVNALELDDSALYLCASSRDRGAEKLFFGSGTQLSVL.

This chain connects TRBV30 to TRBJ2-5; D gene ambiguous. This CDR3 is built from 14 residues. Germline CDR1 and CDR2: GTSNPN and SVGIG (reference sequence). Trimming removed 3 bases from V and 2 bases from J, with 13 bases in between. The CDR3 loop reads CAWSWMGPQETQYF. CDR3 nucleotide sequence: TGTGCCTGGAGCTGGATGGGCCCACAAGAGACCCAGTACTTC.

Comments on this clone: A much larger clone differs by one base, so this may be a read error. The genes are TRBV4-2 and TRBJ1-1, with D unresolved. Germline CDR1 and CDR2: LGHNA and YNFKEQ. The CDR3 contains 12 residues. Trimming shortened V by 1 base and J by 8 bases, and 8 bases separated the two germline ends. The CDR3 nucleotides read TGTGCCAGCAGCCAAGCGGGGATAGAAGCTTTCTTT. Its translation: CASSQAGIEAFF.

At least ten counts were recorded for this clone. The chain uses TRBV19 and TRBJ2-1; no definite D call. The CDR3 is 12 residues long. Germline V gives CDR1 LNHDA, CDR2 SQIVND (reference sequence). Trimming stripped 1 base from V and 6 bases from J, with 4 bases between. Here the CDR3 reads CASSIVGNEQFF. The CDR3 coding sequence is TGTGCCAGTAGTATAGTTGGCAATGAGCAGTTCTTC.

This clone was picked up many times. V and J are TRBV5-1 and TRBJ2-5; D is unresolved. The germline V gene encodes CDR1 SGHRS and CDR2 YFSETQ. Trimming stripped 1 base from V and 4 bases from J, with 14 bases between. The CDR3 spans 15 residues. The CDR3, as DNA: TGCGCCAGCAGCTTGTCTGCTCGGTATTTAGAGACCCAGTACTTC. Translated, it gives CASSLSARYLETQYF.